This T cell receptor (beta chain) was recovered during a study of T-cell reconstitution after alpha-beta-depleted transplantation in children. This CDR3 spans 14 amino acids. With 8 bases removed from V and 0 bases from J, the gap between germline ends came to 11 bases. It was with unique molecular identifiers that the TCRbeta library was prepared. TCRdb reanalysed the PCR reads using MiXCR and keeps one entry per CDR3 protein. The sample carries 260,000 or so distinct CDR3 sequences, around 13% recorded once. The sample here was PBMCs from the stem cell graft donor, taken from the stem cell graft. The chain recombines TRBV23-1 with TRBJ2-4; possible D gene TRBD1, 6 bases. TRBV23-1 counts as an open reading frame of uncertain function. This clonotype was obtained from a human donor who donated a stem cell graft to a child with acute lymphoblastic leukemia. The CDR3 DNA follows: TGCGCCAGCGATCACAGGGAAGCCAAAAACATTCAGTACTTC. Protein product: CASDHREAKNIQYF.